Listed here is a single T cell receptor (beta chain). As yet, its antigen is unknown. This entry belongs to a study of tissue T cells after allogeneic stem cell transplantation. Study overall: Adult allogeneic hematopoietic cell transplant recipients with steroid-refractory graft-versus-host disease were prospectively enrolled for research autopsy. Smaller viable blood or marrow samples skipped sorting for direct DNA extraction.

Sequencing was performed with immunoSEQ multiplex PCR; in TCRdb, only in-frame clones are kept and a portion is missing. The profile shows 25,000 to 30,000 clones, roughly 89% of them singletons. Trimming stripped 6 bases from V and 4 bases from J, with 24 bases between. The CDR3 runs to 17 residues. Germline CDR1 and CDR2: SGHTA and FQGNSA. Findings and limits, study-wide: Alloreactivity or antigen specificity of tissue TCRs was not determined; some clones might be host cells.

The material was blood, obtained before transplantation. The receptor was isolated from a male donor aged 60 or over who later had graft-versus-host disease after an allogeneic stem cell transplant. The chain combines TRBV7-2 with TRBJ2-5; tentatively, D is TRBD1 or TRBD2 (5 bases each). CDR3 DNA: TGTGCCAGCAGTTTCAGCCGGGGACCACGGGCGGGAGAGACCCAGTACTTC. It is translated as CASSFSRGPRAGETQYF.